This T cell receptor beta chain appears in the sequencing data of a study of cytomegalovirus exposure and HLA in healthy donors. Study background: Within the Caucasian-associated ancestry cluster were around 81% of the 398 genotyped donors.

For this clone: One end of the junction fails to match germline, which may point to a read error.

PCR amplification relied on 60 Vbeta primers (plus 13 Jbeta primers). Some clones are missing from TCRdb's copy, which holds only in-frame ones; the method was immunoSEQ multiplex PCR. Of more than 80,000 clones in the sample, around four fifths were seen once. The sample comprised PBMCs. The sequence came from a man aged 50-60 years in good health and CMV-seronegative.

CDR3 sequence reads: CASGMRQETQYF. In nucleotides, the CDR3 is TGTGCCAGTGGTATGCGGCAAGAGACCCAGTACTTC. The V gene is TRBV19, the J gene TRBJ2-5; unclear D gene. This CDR3 is built from 12 residues. CDR1 is LNHDA, CDR2 SQIVND, per germline (reference sequence).